This TCR beta chain derives from a study of blood T cell repertoires in COVID-19. Study-wide background: PBMCs, B-cell-depleted T cells, or T cells were the source of the cDNA or gDNA that made up the material.

Enrollment of patients from Seattle took place during active infection, with longitudinal follow-up. The CDR3 spans 14 residues. Trimming at V came to 0 bases and at J to 13 bases, leaving 4 bases not matched to a gene. Germline V gives CDR1 LGHNA, CDR2 YNFKEQ. How the authors handled the data: Reference gene primers were amplified, and this amplification served to estimate nucleated cell counts. Data came from immunoSEQ multiplex PCR; TCRdb stores just in-frame clones and leaves some out. Clone size and V and J calls were adopted from that table, with D and trimming inferred from the DNA. The sample lists about 500,000 clones; less than 90% were seen once.

Sequencing input: peripheral blood. The chain is built from TRBV4-2 and TRBJ2-1; 12 bases are shared with TRBD2. This TCR was recovered from a woman in her fifties or sixties with COVID-19, enrolled during active disease. The CDR3 bases are TGTGCCAGCAGCCAAGATACTAGCGGGGGGCATCAGTTCTTC. Its translation: CASSQDTSGGHQFF.